This entry lists 32 T cell receptor beta chains sequenced from one sample in a study of shared clonotypes between healthy human individuals. Produced via immunoSEQ multiplex PCR; TCRdb's table is partial and in-frame only. The sample gives approximately 1.9 million clones, about 94% of which show up once; about 1.7% is in the top ten. The naive CD8 population came from CD45RO-negative cells selected for CCR7, without terminally differentiated effector memory CD45RA+ cells. The sequenced sample consisted of naive CD8+ T cells from PBMCs. All receptors come from a man aged 18 to 35 in good health. Some clones in this sample may be carry-over from other donors' samples.

The chain recombines TRBV27 with TRBJ2-3; tentatively, D is TRBD1 or TRBD2 (6 bases each). CDR1 and CDR2 (germline): MNHEY, SMNVEV (reference sequence). The V gene lost 1 base and the J gene lost 1 base, with 12 bases spanning the gap. The CDR3 consists of 16 residues. The DNA for the CDR3 is TGTGCCAGCAGTTTATGGGGGGCGGGGCGCACAGATACGCAGTATTTT. It translates to CASSLWGAGRTDTQYF.

V and J are TRBV7-2 and TRBJ2-1; D ambiguous. From germline, CDR1 is SGHTA and CDR2 FQGNSA. This CDR3 has 12 residues. Trimming took 5 bases from V and 8 from J, leaving 10 bases between them. The CDR3 nucleotides read TGTGCCAGCAGCCCGCCACCGGATGAGCAGTTCTTC. This sequence encodes CASSPPPDEQFF.

This sequence joins TRBV11-2 and TRBJ2-7; maybe TRBD2 (5 bases). The CDR3 has 15 residues. Trimming removed 3 bases from V and 0 bases from J, with 12 bases in between. In germline, CDR1 is SGHAT, CDR2 FQNNGV. Here the CDR3 reads CASSFASWSSYEQYF. The CDR3, as DNA: TGTGCCAGCAGCTTCGCTAGCTGGAGCTCCTACGAGCAGTACTTC.

The chain recombines TRBV9 with TRBJ2-3; D is uncertain. This CDR3 region has 16 residues. V lost 0 bases and J 0 bases, leaving 11 bases between the germline ends. From germline, CDR1 is SGDLS and CDR2 YYNGEE. The CDR3 region is CASSVVDQDSTDTQYF. The CDR3 DNA follows: TGTGCCAGCAGCGTAGTAGACCAAGATAGCACAGATACGCAGTATTTT. Looking up the rest from reference TRBV9 and TRBJ2-3 gives the full variable domain: DSGVTQTPKHLITATGQRVTLRCSPRSGDLSVYWYQQSLDQGLQFLIQYYNGEERAKGNILERFSAQQFPDLHSELNLSSLELGDSALYFCASSVVDQDSTDTQYFGPGTRLTVL.

CDR3 residues: CASSLPSSISSYEQYF. The CDR3 region has the DNA TGTGCCAGCAGCTTACCAAGCAGTATCAGCTCCTACGAGCAGTACTTC. The genes are TRBV7-9 and TRBJ2-7; the D is unclear. Germline CDR1 and CDR2: SEHNR and FQNEAQ (reference sequence). Trimming cost V 2 bases and J 0 bases, with 14 bases left between them. The CDR3 length is 16 residues.

The chain recombines TRBV9 with TRBJ1-5; D call uncertain. Germline loops: CDR1 SGDLS, CDR2 YYNGEE. Trimming removed 2 bases at V and 1 base at J, with 10 bases between. This CDR3 is 15 amino acids long. The CDR3 bases are TGTGCCAGCAGCGTCGGCACCATGAGCAATCAGCCCCAGCATTTT. Its protein product is CASSVGTMSNQPQHF.

The J gene is TRBJ1-1, the V gene TRBV11-2; D is uncertain. Per the germline V gene, CDR1 is SGHAT and CDR2 is FQNNGV. V was trimmed by 1 base and J by 7 bases, leaving 4 bases between them. This CDR3 comprises 11 residues. The CDR3 DNA reads as TGTGCCAGCAGCTTAGCTGTTGAAGCTTTCTTT. This sequence encodes CASSLAVEAFF.

Concerning this clone itself: This same CDR3 is encoded by further DNA sequences in the sample. V is TRBV9 and J is TRBJ1-1; no clear D. The CDR3 sequence is 13 residues long. CDR1 and CDR2 from the germline V gene are SGDLS and YYNGEE. V dropped 0 bases and J dropped 1 base, with 4 bases sitting between them. The CDR3, as DNA: TGTGCCAGCAGCGTAGTCTGGAACACTGAAGCTTTCTTT. It specifies CASSVVWNTEAFF.

This sequence joins TRBV28 and TRBJ2-7, with D perhaps matching TRBD2 (5 bases). CDR1 is MDHEN, CDR2 SYDVKM, per germline. V was pared by 4 bases and J by 0 bases, with 13 bases between. This CDR3 has 15 amino acids. CDR3 bases: TGTGCCAGCAGTTCAAATAGCGCGATCTCCTACGAGCAGTACTTC. Translating it yields CASSSNSAISYEQYF.

This rearrangement joins TRBV10-3 to TRBJ2-7, with 8 bases that match TRBD2. Germline V CDR1 and CDR2: ENHRY, SYGVKD. Germline trimming cut 2 bases from V and 1 base from J; bases unmatched to any gene: 4. CDR3 length: 15 amino acids. The CDR3 DNA reads as TGTGCCATCAGTGAGGCTAGCGGGTCTTCCTACGAGCAGTACTTC. It is translated as CAISEASGSSYEQYF.

V is TRBV28 and J is TRBJ2-6; a possible D gene is TRBD1 (6 bases). V lost 11 bases to trimming and J lost 0 bases, with 20 bases between them. This CDR3 is built from 17 residues. The germline V gene encodes CDR1 MDHEN and CDR2 SYDVKM. CDR3 DNA sequence: TGTGCCTGTAAGGGTCCAGGGGTACTCTCTGGGGCCAACGTCCTGACTTTC. Translated: CACKGPGVLSGANVLTF.

This rearrangement joins TRBV18 to TRBJ2-4, with D perhaps assigned TRBD1 or TRBD2 (5 bases each). This CDR3 region has 14 residues. Germline CDR1 is KGHSH and CDR2 is LQKENI. Between the trimmed V and J ends, which lost 3 bases and 5 bases, there was a span of 11 bases. The CDR3, as DNA: TGTGCCAGCTCACCTGCAGTGGGGGAAAACATTCAGTACTTC. The encoded protein is CASSPAVGENIQYF.

This sequence joins TRBV27 and TRBJ1-2; the D is unclear. Germline V CDR1 and CDR2: MNHEY, SMNVEV (reference sequence). The germline V and J ends were trimmed by 0 bases and 4 bases, with 3 bases remaining between them. This CDR3 comprises 12 residues. The CDR3 loop reads CASSLSIYGYTF. The CDR3 region has the DNA TGTGCCAGCAGTTTATCTATCTATGGCTACACCTTC.

J is TRBJ2-3 and V is TRBV9; a weak D match, TRBD2 (6 bases). This CDR3 is built from 16 residues. The germline CDR1 and CDR2 sequences are SGDLS and YYNGEE. Trimming stripped 5 bases from V and 3 bases from J, with 19 bases between. CDR3 in amino acids: CASRPQPGGLTDTQYF. The CDR3 nucleotides read TGTGCCAGCAGACCGCAACCCGGGGGTTTGACAGATACGCAGTATTTT. Complete variable domain (other parts from reference TRBV9 and TRBJ2-3): DSGVTQTPKHLITATGQRVTLRCSPRSGDLSVYWYQQSLDQGLQFLIQYYNGEERAKGNILERFSAQQFPDLHSELNLSSLELGDSALYFCASRPQPGGLTDTQYFGPGTRLTVL.

The chain employs TRBV4-3 and TRBJ2-7, with 11 bases matching TRBD2. CDR1 LGHNA and CDR2 YSLEER come from the germline V gene. CDR3 length: 15 residues. Trimming removed 4 bases from V and 2 bases from J; junction bases left unmatched: 4. The CDR3 spells CASSPGTSGTYEQYF. Written as DNA, the CDR3 is TGCGCCAGCAGCCCCGGGACTAGCGGTACCTACGAGCAGTACTTC.

As to this clone: The sample has other DNA sequences that encode this CDR3 too. The V call is TRBV7-9, the J call TRBJ2-5; 7 nucleotides match TRBD1. The junction had 2 bases not matched to a gene; V was cut back by 4 bases and J by 3 bases. The germline V gene has CDR1 SEHNR and CDR2 FQNEAQ (reference sequence). This CDR3 has 13 amino acids. This CDR3 reads CASSSDRKETQYF. The DNA for the CDR3 is TGTGCCAGCAGCTCGGACAGGAAAGAGACCCAGTACTTC. Full variable domain (rest looked up from reference TRBV7-9 and TRBJ2-5): DTGVSQNPRHKITKRGQNVTFRCDPISEHNRLYWYRQTLGQGPEFLTYFQNEAQLEKSRLLSDRFSAERPKGSFSTLEIQRTEQGDSAMYLCASSSDRKETQYFGPGTRLLVL.

J is TRBJ2-1 and V is TRBV4-3, with D possibly matching TRBD2 (7 bases). Deletions cut 0 bases from V and 8 bases from J, with 17 bases between. The CDR3 is made up of 16 amino acids. Germline V CDR1 and CDR2: LGHNA, YSLEER. CDR3 in DNA: TGCGCCAGCAGCCAAGAGGAGGGGGGGCTAGCGCATGAGCAGTTCTTC. Its protein is CASSQEEGGLAHEQFF.

A few counts support this clone. The chain couples TRBV6-5 to TRBJ1-2; D remains unclear. CDR3 length: 12 amino acids. Germline V gene data show CDR1 as MNHEY and CDR2 as SVGAGI. Trimming shortened V by 10 bases and J by 7 bases, and 16 bases separated the two germline ends. The CDR3 loop reads CATSLMTGGYTF. The CDR3 bases are TGTGCCACGTCGCTAATGACGGGTGGCTACACCTTC.

Note on this clone: Other DNA sequences in the sample encode the same CDR3. The chain employs TRBV18 and TRBJ2-7; D ambiguous. The length of the CDR3 is 14 residues. V lost 0 bases and J lost 2, with 8 bases in between. Germline V gene data show CDR1 as KGHSH and CDR2 as LQKENI. CDR3 protein: CASSPPEGTYEQYF. The CDR3 DNA sequence: TGTGCCAGCTCACCACCGGAAGGTACCTACGAGCAGTACTTC.

The chain is built from TRBV10-1 and TRBJ2-7; D perhaps matches TRBD2 (5 bases). In germline, CDR1 is WNHNN, CDR2 SYGVQD (reference sequence). This CDR3 has 12 residues. Between the trimmed V and J ends, which lost 0 bases and 6 bases, there was a span of 6 bases. The CDR3 region has the DNA TGCGCCAGCAGTGAGTCCGGGGTCGAGCAGTACTTC. As protein: CASSESGVEQYF.

The chain couples TRBV30 to TRBJ2-1, with TRBD2 matching 7 bases. The germline V gene has CDR1 GTSNPN and CDR2 SVGIG (reference sequence). The V segment lost 2 bases and the J segment 6 bases; nucleotides outside the gene matches: 1. The CDR3 totals 12 residues. CDR3 loop: CAWSTGGNEQFF. CDR3 bases: TGTGCCTGGAGTACGGGGGGCAATGAGCAGTTCTTC.

This chain connects TRBV13 to TRBJ2-7; 9 bases fit TRBD2. Germline CDR1 and CDR2: PRHDT and FYEKMQ (reference sequence). V was pared by 4 bases and J by 2 bases, with 6 bases of the junction left unmatched. The CDR3 is 15 residues long. In DNA, the CDR3 is TGTGCCAGCAGCTCCACTTTAGCGGGGGCCTACGAGCAGTACTTC. Protein: CASSSTLAGAYEQYF.

The chain carries TRBV27 and TRBJ2-7; 8 bases map to TRBD2. V gave up 3 bases and J gave up 6 bases; unmatched junction bases: 7. This CDR3 comprises 14 residues. Germline CDR1 MNHEY, CDR2 SMNVEV (reference sequence). The CDR3 region has the DNA TGTGCCAGCAGTTTTATAGGCGGGAGGATCGAGCAGTACTTC. Its protein is CASSFIGGRIEQYF.

This clone has only one observation. The CDR3 sequence is CASSTSGQGAYEQYF. In DNA, the CDR3 is TGTGCCAGCAGCACCTCGGGACAGGGGGCGTACGAGCAGTACTTC. The rearrangement joins TRBV11-2 to TRBJ2-7; 12 bases map to TRBD1. V was pared by 5 bases and J by 4 bases, with 6 bases of the junction left unmatched. This CDR3 has 15 amino acids. The germline V gene encodes CDR1 SGHAT and CDR2 FQNNGV. The full variable domain, with the rest looked up from reference TRBV11-2 and TRBJ2-7, is EAGVAQSPRYKIIEKRQSVAFWCNPISGHATLYWYQQILGQGPKLLIQFQNNGVVDDSQLPKDRFSAERLKGVDSTLKIQPAKLEDSAVYLCASSTSGQGAYEQYFGPGTRLTVT.

As for this clone: The sample holds other DNA sequences that translate to the same CDR3. V and J are TRBV15 and TRBJ1-5; D gene unclear. The germline CDR1 and CDR2 sequences are LNHNV and YYDKDF (reference sequence). The V and J ends lost 0 bases and 1 base respectively, with 7 bases between them. CDR3 length: 15 residues. Written as DNA, the CDR3 is TGTGCCACCAGCAGAGATCGAGGGAGCAATCAGCCCCAGCATTTT. Its translation: CATSRDRGSNQPQHF.

The chain is built from TRBV7-9 and TRBJ1-2; no clear D gene. V shed 5 bases and J shed 2 bases, with 12 bases lying between them. This CDR3 contains 14 residues. Germline assignment: CDR1 SEHNR and CDR2 FQNEAQ (reference sequence). In nucleotides, the CDR3 is TGTGCCAGCAGCCCACGACTGAACAACTATGGCTACACCTTC. Translation: CASSPRLNNYGYTF.

V gene TRBV25-1 combines with J gene TRBJ2-7; no reliable D call. Trimming shortened V by 4 bases and J by 0 bases, and 13 bases separated the two germline ends. Germline CDR1 reads MGHDK; CDR2 reads SYGVNS. The length of the CDR3 is 15 residues. The CDR3 sequence: CASSGPWGSSYEQYF. The CDR3 DNA reads as TGTGCCAGCAGTGGCCCCTGGGGTTCCTCCTACGAGCAGTACTTC.

The CDR3: CATSSRGWGSTQYF. The DNA for the CDR3 is TGTGCCACCAGCTCCCGCGGGTGGGGGAGTACGCAGTATTTT. The rearrangement links TRBV15 to TRBJ2-3; D may match TRBD1 or TRBD2 (5 bases each). This CDR3 has 14 residues. Germline CDR1 is LNHNV and CDR2 is YYDKDF (reference sequence). Trimming stripped 5 bases from V and 8 bases from J, with 17 bases between.

This sequence joins TRBV9 and TRBJ2-3; D is possibly TRBD1 (5 bases). The germline V gene encodes CDR1 SGDLS and CDR2 YYNGEE. The CDR3 is 14 amino acids. V was clipped by 0 bases and J by 8 bases, with 13 bases between them. Here the CDR3 reads CASSVAGPLGTQYF. In DNA form, the CDR3 reads TGTGCCAGCAGCGTAGCAGGGCCCCTTGGTACGCAGTATTTT.

The CDR3 loop reads CASRGGTSVHEQYF. The CDR3 coding sequence is TGTGCCAGCAGAGGGGGGACCTCGGTCCACGAGCAGTACTTC. This chain links TRBV27 with TRBJ2-7; D may match TRBD1 or TRBD2 (6 bases each). V was pared by 6 bases and J by 5 bases, with 17 bases between. The CDR3 is made up of 14 amino acids. Germline CDR1 MNHEY, CDR2 SMNVEV (reference sequence).

The V call is TRBV6-5, the J call TRBJ2-7, with 8 positions matching TRBD2. The CDR3 has 14 residues. CDR1 and CDR2 (germline): MNHEY, SVGAGI. After removal of 6 bases from V and 2 bases from J, the junction contained 6 bases not matched to a gene. The CDR3 DNA follows: TGTGCCAGCAGCCAAGCGGGAGAGGCCTACGAGCAGTACTTC. It is translated as CASSQAGEAYEQYF.

For this clone: A read error is possible here, since a much larger clone lies one base away. This CDR3 is also generated by other DNA sequences in the sample. The rearrangement uses TRBV7-9 and TRBJ2-7; D not resolved. Germline V gene lookup returns CDR1 SEHNR and CDR2 FQNEAQ (reference sequence). The V end was cut by 1 base, the J end by 2 bases, with 3 bases between. This CDR3 region has 12 residues. In DNA form, the CDR3 reads TGTGCCAGCAGCTTAGAGGCCTACGAGCAGTACTTC. The encoded protein is CASSLEAYEQYF.